This T cell receptor beta chain is drawn from a study of PD-L1 blockade in urothelial cancer. The overall study: Before enrollment, 0 to 3 chemotherapy regimens had been given to patients.

Whole-study results and caveats: Below-median TCR clonality that was measured in pretreatment blood predicted better survival.

Stated time point: pretreatment peripheral blood. Locally advanced or metastatic urothelial carcinoma affected the patients. With respect to this clone: Its matching antigen is unknown.

Synthetic spike-ins, TCR analog templates, were added into each PCR. This table comes from immunoSEQ multiplex PCR, and its TCRdb copy is limited to in-frame clones, with some not included. The sample contains 90,000 or so clones, almost 90% of which appear only once. The V end was cut by 3 bases, the J end by 6 bases, with 10 bases between. CDR3 length equals 13 residues. The germline CDR1 and CDR2 sequences are SGHNT and YENEEA. The sequence was obtained from a man between 60 and 70 years old with urothelial cancer. The sample here was PBMCs, taken around atezolizumab (anti-PD-L1) treatment. The rearrangement joins TRBV11-3 to TRBJ2-3; tentative D call: TRBD2 (5 bases). The CDR3 sequence is CASSFRGVDTQYF. The CDR3 DNA follows: TGTGCCAGCAGCTTTCGGGGAGTGGATACGCAGTATTTT.